Presented here are 29 T cell receptor beta chains from one specimen sequenced in a study of PD-1 blockade in classical Hodgkin lymphoma. All patients experienced relapse after autologous stem cell transplantation, and brentuximab vedotin exposure was variable. Assay: immunoSEQ multiplex PCR; the TCRdb copy retains only in-frame clones and omits some. The table lists some 15,000 clones, around 83% of them singletons. The source was peripheral blood mononuclear cells (PBMCs), collected before the second cycle of nivolumab. Source of these receptors: a human donor with classical Hodgkin lymphoma.

V gene TRBV5-4 combines with J gene TRBJ2-2; TRBD2 matches 8 bases. This CDR3 spans 16 amino acids. From germline, CDR1 is SGHNT and CDR2 YYREEE (reference sequence). Unmatched junction bases numbered 5, after V lost 4 bases and J lost 0 bases. CDR3 nucleotide sequence: TGTGCCAGCAGCCCCCGGGGGGGGACGAACACCGGGGAGCTGTTTTTT. It yields the protein CASSPRGGTNTGELFF.

The chain is built from TRBV19 and TRBJ1-5, with 7 bases aligning to TRBD1. The CDR3 is 15 amino acids. V lost 8 bases and J lost 2; bases outside the gene matches: 9. From germline, CDR1 is LNHDA and CDR2 SQIVND (reference sequence). The CDR3 sequence is CASRTKGAGNQPQHF. Written as DNA, the CDR3 is TGTGCCAGTCGGACAAAGGGGGCTGGCAATCAGCCCCAGCATTTT.

There are a few counts of this clone. The V call is TRBV4-1, the J call TRBJ1-2; D is ambiguous. The V gene's germline CDR1 is MGHRA and CDR2 YSYEKL. The CDR3 loop spans 16 amino acids. Trimming took off 4 bases at V and 1 base at J, with 16 bases between the two ends. CDR3: CASSRFISRINYGYTF. As DNA, the CDR3 is TGCGCCAGCAGCCGGTTTATTAGCAGGATTAACTATGGCTACACCTTC.

The chain carries TRBV2 and TRBJ2-7; 7 bases match TRBD1. Per the germline V gene, CDR1 is SNHLY and CDR2 is FYNNEI. With V trimmed by 7 bases and J by 4 bases, 7 bases remained unmatched. This CDR3 is built from 13 residues. The CDR3, as DNA: TGTGCCAGCATGGGGGACAGATCTTACGAGCAGTACTTC. As protein: CASMGDRSYEQYF. Variable domain in full (rest from reference TRBV2 and TRBJ2-7): EPEVTQTPSHQVTQMGQEVILRCVPISNHLYFYWYRQILGQKVEFLVSFYNNEISEKSEIFDDQFSVERPDGSNFTLKIRSTKLEDSAMYFCASMGDRSYEQYFGPGTRLTVT.

This clone was recorded a few times. The J gene is TRBJ2-7, the V gene TRBV5-1; D may be TRBD2 (6 bases). This CDR3 spans 13 amino acids. CDR1 and CDR2 (germline): SGHRS, YFSETQ. V lost 0 bases to trimming and J lost 7 bases, with 11 bases between them. In nucleotides, the CDR3 is TGCGCCAGCAGCTTGGCCGATGCGGGGGAGCAGTACTTC. The encoded protein is CASSLADAGEQYF.

The CDR3 loop reads CASSRPALSGGADTQYF. CDR3 coding DNA: TGTGCCAGCAGCCGTCCAGCTCTTAGCGGGGGGGCAGATACGCAGTATTTT. The chain couples TRBV9 to TRBJ2-3; 11 bases fit TRBD2. Germline-derived CDR1 and CDR2 are SGDLS and YYNGEE. V was pared by 4 bases and J by 4 bases, with 11 bases of the junction left unmatched. This CDR3 contains 17 residues.

This rearrangement joins TRBV6-5 to TRBJ1-1, with 10 bases matching TRBD1. Germline V gene sequence: CDR1 MNHEY, CDR2 SVGAGI. CDR3 length: 15 amino acids. V was clipped by 6 bases and J by 2 bases; unmatched bases: 6. CDR3 nucleotide sequence: TGTGCCAGCAGAGAGGACAGGGGGGTCAACACTGAAGCTTTCTTT. Translation gives CASREDRGVNTEAFF.

The V and J genes are TRBV2 and TRBJ1-2, with D tentatively TRBD1 (6 bases). The CDR3 length is 14 residues. Germline CDR1 and CDR2: SNHLY and FYNNEI. Trimming removed 7 bases at V and 4 bases at J, with 16 bases between. CDR3 DNA: TGTGCCAGCAAGATTAGGACAGTTCCCTATGGCTACACCTTC. Its protein product is CASKIRTVPYGYTF. The full variable domain, its missing parts supplied by reference TRBV2 and TRBJ1-2, is EPEVTQTPSHQVTQMGQEVILRCVPISNHLYFYWYRQILGQKVEFLVSFYNNEISEKSEIFDDQFSVERPDGSNFTLKIRSTKLEDSAMYFCASKIRTVPYGYTFGSGTRLTVV.

The rearrangement uses TRBV5-1 and TRBJ2-5, with 7 bases fitting TRBD1. The tail of the sequence fits TRBJ2-7 better, so the J call may be wrong. Germline V CDR1 and CDR2: SGHRS, YFSETQ. This CDR3 region has 15 residues. CDR3 in amino acids: CASSLTGAKDYEQYF. For the CDR3, the DNA is TGCGCCAGCAGCTTGACAGGGGCCAAAGACTACGAGCAGTACTTC.

The chain employs TRBV19 and TRBJ1-6; D is perhaps TRBD1 (6 bases). The V and J ends lost 3 bases and 6 bases respectively, with 12 bases between them. CDR1 is LNHDA, CDR2 SQIVND, per germline (reference sequence). CDR3 length: 15 amino acids. DNA for the CDR3: TGTGCCAGTAGTATCTCCAGGGGAGGTAATTCACCCCTCCACTTT. It is translated as CASSISRGGNSPLHF.

The J gene is TRBJ1-2, the V gene TRBV19; 7 bases match TRBD1. Germline lookup yields CDR1 LNHDA and CDR2 SQIVND (reference sequence). The CDR3 covers 14 residues. V lost 6 bases and J lost 2; bases outside the gene matches: 6. CDR3 DNA sequence: TGTGCCAGTAGCATCGGGACAGCCAACTATGGCTACACCTTC. As protein: CASSIGTANYGYTF.

This clone was seen just once. The chain recombines TRBV19 with TRBJ2-1; D gene unclear. Between the trimmed V and J ends, which lost 6 bases and 2 bases, there was a span of 8 bases. The CDR3 is 13 amino acids. Germline V gene data show CDR1 as LNHDA and CDR2 as SQIVND (reference sequence). The CDR3 region is CASRPGAYNEQFF. CDR3 nucleotides: TGTGCCAGTAGGCCGGGCGCCTACAATGAGCAGTTCTTC.

The CDR3 here is CASSLVTGTSNEQYF. CDR3 DNA: TGTGCCAGCAGCTTAGTCACCGGGACTAGCAACGAGCAGTACTTC. This chain connects TRBV7-8 to TRBJ2-7; 9 nucleotides line up with TRBD2. Per the germline V gene, CDR1 is SGHVS and CDR2 is FQNEAQ. V shed 1 base and J 5 bases; nucleotides not matched to a gene: 6. The CDR3 sequence is 15 residues long.

This chain joins TRBV28 and TRBJ1-5; D is perhaps TRBD1 (5 bases). Looked up from germline, CDR1 is MDHEN and CDR2 is SYDVKM. The V gene lost 3 bases and the J gene lost 7 bases, with 19 bases spanning the gap. This CDR3 is 16 amino acids long. The CDR3, as DNA: TGTGCCAGCAGTTTCGTGACAGCCCCGACCGGGCAGCCCCAGCATTTT. Encoded protein: CASSFVTAPTGQPQHF.

The rearrangement links TRBV9 to TRBJ1-1; TRBD1 matches at 9 bases. The CDR3 totals 17 residues. V trimming: 0 bases; J trimming: 3 bases; junction bases outside the gene matches: 9. The germline V gene encodes CDR1 SGDLS and CDR2 YYNGEE. The CDR3 region is CASSVDPQGARDTEAFF. CDR3 sequence (DNA): TGTGCCAGCAGCGTAGACCCACAGGGGGCGCGGGACACTGAAGCTTTCTTT. Full variable domain (missing parts from reference TRBV9 and TRBJ1-1): DSGVTQTPKHLITATGQRVTLRCSPRSGDLSVYWYQQSLDQGLQFLIQYYNGEERAKGNILERFSAQQFPDLHSELNLSSLELGDSALYFCASSVDPQGARDTEAFFGQGTRLTVV.

This chain connects TRBV4-1 to TRBJ1-5, with D perhaps TRBD1 (5 bases). With 0 bases removed from V and 6 bases from J, the gap between germline ends came to 12 bases. CDR3 length: 15 amino acids. CDR1 is MGHRA, CDR2 YSYEKL, per germline. The CDR3 protein is CASSQEGQGSQPQHF. The CDR3, as DNA: TGCGCCAGCAGCCAAGAAGGGCAGGGTTCTCAGCCCCAGCATTTT.

The CDR3 nucleotides read TGTGCCAGCAGCGAACAGGGCCCCATTAACTATGGCTACACCTTC. Protein sequence: CASSEQGPINYGYTF. The chain is built from TRBV2 and TRBJ1-2; possibly TRBD1 for D (6 bases). Trimming cost V 6 bases and J 1 base, with 15 bases left between them. Germline CDR1 reads SNHLY; CDR2 reads FYNNEI. The CDR3 is 15 amino acids.

This clone was counted a few times. The J gene is TRBJ1-5, the V gene TRBV4-1; the D gene is possibly TRBD1 (6 bases). Trimming removed 3 bases from V and 4 bases from J, with 13 bases in between. The CDR3 contains 15 residues. Germline V gene sequence: CDR1 MGHRA, CDR2 YSYEKL. CDR3 in DNA: TGCGCCAGCAGCCACAGCGGGACACAGAATCAGCCCCAGCATTTT. It encodes CASSHSGTQNQPQHF.

The chain uses TRBV2 and TRBJ2-1, with TRBD1 identical over 8 bases. The CDR3 covers 14 residues. The germline CDR1 and CDR2 sequences are SNHLY and FYNNEI. The ends lost 8 bases at V and 8 bases at J; junction bases unmatched: 11. The DNA for the CDR3 is TGTGCCAGCGGGGGCAGGGGGCGAGTAGATGAGCAGTTCTTC. Its translation is CASGGRGRVDEQFF.

The chain couples TRBV7-9 to TRBJ1-3; D is unclear. Germline CDR1 SEHNR, CDR2 FQNEAQ (reference sequence). Trimming left V 1 base short and J 7 bases short, with 5 bases between. The CDR3 consists of 12 residues. CDR3 coding DNA: TGTGCCAGCAGCTTAGGAGTCAACACCATATATTTT. This encodes CASSLGVNTIYF.

The rearrangement links TRBV5-5 to TRBJ1-1, with TRBD1 matching 8 bases. The CDR3 extends over 15 amino acids. J lost 1 base, V lost 4 bases, and 6 bases had no gene match. From germline, CDR1 is SGHKS and CDR2 YYEKEE (reference sequence). The CDR3 region is CASSPLGQGNTEAFF. The CDR3 nucleotides read TGTGCCAGCAGCCCCCTCGGACAGGGGAACACTGAAGCTTTCTTT.

The chain's CDR3 is CASSYRMNTEAFF. DNA for the CDR3: TGCGCCAGCAGCTACCGGATGAACACTGAAGCTTTCTTT. The chain combines TRBV5-1 with TRBJ1-1, with D uncertain. V was clipped by 3 bases and J by 0 bases, with 6 bases between them. CDR3 length: 13 residues. The germline CDR1 and CDR2 sequences are SGHRS and YFSETQ.

The chain employs TRBV7-6 and TRBJ1-1; no clear D gene. Trimming took off 2 bases at V and 4 bases at J, with 11 bases between the two ends. The CDR3 totals 14 residues. CDR1 SGHVS and CDR2 FNYEAQ come from the germline V gene. This CDR3 is CASSLSEGATEAFF. The CDR3 bases are TGTGCCAGCAGCTTAAGTGAGGGTGCCACTGAAGCTTTCTTT.

This clone was observed a single time. J is TRBJ2-3 and V is TRBV7-9; D is possibly TRBD1 (6 bases). Germline V gives CDR1 SEHNR, CDR2 FQNEAQ (reference sequence). The CDR3 spans 15 residues. V lost 6 bases and J lost 0, with 13 bases in between. The CDR3 is CASSPQGQSTDTQYF. Written as DNA, the CDR3 is TGTGCCAGCAGTCCTCAAGGACAGAGCACAGATACGCAGTATTTT.

The chain joins TRBV5-1 to TRBJ2-2, with 9 bases fitting TRBD1. Germline-derived CDR1 and CDR2 are SGHRS and YFSETQ. The CDR3 has 16 residues. V was pared by 0 bases and J by 6 bases, with 6 bases of the junction left unmatched. CDR3 DNA: TGCGCCAGCAGCTTGGGCTTACAGGGGGCGGCCGGGGAGCTGTTTTTT. It codes for CASSLGLQGAAGELFF.

The rearrangement links TRBV27 to TRBJ1-2; TRBD1 matches 7 bases. Germline values: CDR1 MNHEY, CDR2 SMNVEV (reference sequence). V shed 3 bases, J shed 13 bases, and the junction held 14 bases outside the gene matches. The length of the CDR3 is 14 residues. The CDR3: CASSFTADRVGITF. The DNA for the CDR3 is TGTGCCAGCAGTTTCACCGCCGACAGGGTGGGTATCACCTTC.

This clone was detected a few times. The chain links TRBV7-2 to TRBJ1-1, with a weak D call TRBD1 (6 bases). V shed 10 bases and J shed 0 bases, with 12 bases lying between them. Germline CDR1 and CDR2: SGHTA and FQGNSA. The CDR3 runs to 13 residues. The CDR3 bases are TGTGCCACGACACAGGGCATGAACACTGAAGCTTTCTTT. This codes for CATTQGMNTEAFF.

The rearrangement joins TRBV6-6 to TRBJ2-2; D tentatively reads TRBD1 or TRBD2 (6 bases each). The CDR3 is made up of 15 amino acids. CDR1 is MNHNY, CDR2 SVGAGI, per germline (reference sequence). V was shortened by 2 bases and J by 4 bases, with 11 bases between the two germline ends. CDR3 bases: TGTGCCAGCAGTTACCCGGGGGCGGGCACCGGGGAGCTGTTTTTT. It specifies CASSYPGAGTGELFF.

The chain uses TRBV4-2 and TRBJ1-1, with D possibly TRBD1 on 6 matching bases. This CDR3 comprises 14 residues. Trimming cost V 8 bases and J 6 bases, with 19 bases left between them. Germline V gene lookup returns CDR1 LGHNA and CDR2 YNFKEQ. CDR3 protein: CASLGEGGRSEAFF. CDR3 DNA: TGTGCCAGCTTGGGGGAAGGGGGGAGGTCTGAAGCTTTCTTT.